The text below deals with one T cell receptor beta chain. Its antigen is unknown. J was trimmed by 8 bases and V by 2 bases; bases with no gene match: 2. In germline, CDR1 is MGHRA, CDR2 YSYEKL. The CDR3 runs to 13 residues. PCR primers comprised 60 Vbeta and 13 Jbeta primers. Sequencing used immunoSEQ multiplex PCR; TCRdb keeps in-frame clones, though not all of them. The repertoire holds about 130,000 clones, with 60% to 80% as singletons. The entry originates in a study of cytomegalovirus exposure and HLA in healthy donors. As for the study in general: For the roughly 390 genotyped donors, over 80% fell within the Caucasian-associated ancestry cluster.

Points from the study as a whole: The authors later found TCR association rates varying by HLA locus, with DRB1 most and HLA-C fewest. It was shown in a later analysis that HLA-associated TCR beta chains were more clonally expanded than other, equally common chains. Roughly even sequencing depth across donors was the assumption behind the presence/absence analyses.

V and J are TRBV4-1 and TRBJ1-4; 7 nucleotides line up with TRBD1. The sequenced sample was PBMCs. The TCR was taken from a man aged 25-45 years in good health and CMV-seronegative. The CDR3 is CASSQTGVEKLFF. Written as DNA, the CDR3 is TGCGCCAGCAGCCAAACAGGGGTCGAAAAACTGTTTTTT.